A single sample is the source of the 29 T cell receptor beta chains below, sequenced in a study of blood T cells in healthy people across ages. Alongside a J-beta primer mix, a sample-barcoded 5' primer served in a second PCR lasting roughly 6 to 12 cycles. TCRdb re-analysed the 5' RACE reads in MiXCR, keeping a single row per CDR3 protein. The top ten clones hold approximately 31% of a sample with 700,000 or so distinct CDR3 sequences, approximately 40% of them seen once. The source material was blood. The receptors originated from an elderly man in good health.

The chain combines TRBV20-1 with TRBJ2-7; 7 bases line up with TRBD1. V lost 6 bases and J lost 2; bases outside the gene matches: 13. Germline CDR1 DFQATT, CDR2 SNEGSKA (reference sequence). The CDR3 loop spans 15 amino acids. This CDR3 reads CSATPGTEDPYEQYF. DNA for the CDR3: TGCAGTGCCACGCCCGGGACAGAGGATCCCTACGAGCAGTACTTC.

The J gene is TRBJ2-3, the V gene TRBV6-5; 8 positions agree with TRBD1. From germline, CDR1 is MNHEY and CDR2 SVGAGI. Trimming removed 2 bases from V and 4 bases from J; junction bases left unmatched: 2. The CDR3 is 14 amino acids. CDR3 coding DNA: TGTGCCAGCAGTTACAGGACAGGGTCAGATACGCAGTATTTT. Its protein product is CASSYRTGSDTQYF.

A few counts support this clonotype. This chain joins TRBV6-2 or TRBV6-3 and TRBJ1-5; 9 nucleotides agree with TRBD1. Germline lookup yields CDR1 MNHEY and CDR2 SVGEGT. CDR3 length: 15 amino acids. After removal of 6 bases from V and 2 bases from J, the junction contained 5 bases not matched to a gene. This CDR3 is CASSRTGDGNQPQHF. CDR3 nucleotide sequence: TGTGCCAGCAGCAGGACAGGGGATGGCAATCAGCCCCAGCATTTT.

This chain uses TRBV7-9 with TRBJ2-7; possibly TRBD1 for D (6 bases). The germline CDR1 and CDR2 sequences are SEHNR and FQNEAQ (reference sequence). V lost 8 bases and J lost 0, with 17 bases in between. This CDR3 is built from 15 residues. The CDR3 is CASAQGKGTSYEQYF. CDR3 nucleotides: TGTGCCAGCGCACAGGGAAAGGGGACCTCCTACGAGCAGTACTTC.

This clonotype has at least ten counts. CDR3 sequence reads: CSGHAGGETQYF. CDR3 sequence (DNA): TGCAGCGGACACGCCGGGGGGGAGACCCAGTACTTC. V and J are TRBV29-1 and TRBJ2-5; the match to TRBD2 covers 7 bases. This CDR3 contains 12 residues. Trimming removed 7 bases from V and 5 bases from J; junction bases left unmatched: 7. The germline CDR1 and CDR2 sequences are SQVTM and ANQGSEA.

This clonotype was counted ten times or more. The V gene is TRBV20-1, the J gene TRBJ1-2; D remains unclear. Germline V gene data show CDR1 as DFQATT and CDR2 as SNEGSKA (reference sequence). The V and J ends lost 2 bases and 7 bases respectively, with 17 bases between them. CDR3 length equals 14 residues. CDR3 bases: TGCAGTGCTAGATCCCCCAGCACCACTCGTGGCTACACCTTC. As protein: CSARSPSTTRGYTF.

This clonotype was counted between two and nine times. V and J are TRBV12-3 or TRBV12-4 and TRBJ2-5, with 8 bases fitting TRBD2. V shed 4 bases, J shed 4 bases, and the junction held 8 bases outside the gene matches. The CDR3 runs 15 residues. CDR3 bases: TGTGCCAGCAGTTCCCTCCGAGCGGGGGCAGAGACCCAGTACTTC. Translating it yields CASSSLRAGAETQYF.

This clonotype was seen a single time. The junction and the germline gene differ at one end; a read error may be behind it. This rearrangement joins TRBV6-2 or TRBV6-3 to TRBJ2-3; D tentatively fits TRBD1 or TRBD2 (5 bases each). The CDR3 is made up of 14 amino acids. The germline CDR1 and CDR2 sequences are MNHEY and SVGEGT. DNA of the CDR3: TGTGCCTGCAGGGACCTGCTGAACACAGATACGCAGTATTTT. Translated: CACRDLLNTDTQYF.

The chain couples TRBV6-2 or TRBV6-3 to TRBJ2-7; D unresolved. The V and J ends lost 2 bases and 3 bases respectively, with 17 bases between them. The CDR3 is made up of 16 amino acids. The germline V gene encodes CDR1 MNHEY and CDR2 SVGEGT. The CDR3 nucleotides are TGTGCCAGCAGTTACCGACCCCAGGCCAGGAGCTACGAGCAGTACTTC. Residues: CASSYRPQARSYEQYF.

V and J are TRBV4-3 and TRBJ2-1; D is unresolved. CDR1 and CDR2 from the germline V gene are LGHNA and YSLEER. V lost 0 bases to trimming and J lost 2 bases, with 11 bases between them. CDR3 size: 16 residues. The CDR3 is CASSQDRPEPYNEQFF. In nucleotides, the CDR3 is TGCGCCAGCAGCCAAGATCGGCCGGAGCCCTACAATGAGCAGTTCTTC.

The chain employs TRBV6-2 or TRBV6-3 and TRBJ2-3, with 7 bases lining up with TRBD1. V shed 6 bases, J shed 0 bases, and the junction held 9 bases outside the gene matches. CDR3 length: 16 residues. Germline lookup yields CDR1 MNHEY and CDR2 SVGEGT. The CDR3 nucleotides are TGTGCCAGCAGCCGACAGGGCCGACTCAGCACAGATACGCAGTATTTT. Translating gives CASSRQGRLSTDTQYF.

A few counts support this clonotype. The V and J genes are TRBV7-2 and TRBJ2-3; 12 bases are shared with TRBD2. Germline V CDR1 and CDR2: SGHTA, FQGNSA. CDR3 size: 16 residues. J gave up 5 bases and V 1 base, and 4 bases lay outside the gene matches. Here the CDR3 reads CASSLVLAGGQDTQYF. The CDR3 DNA reads as TGTGCCAGCAGCTTAGTTCTAGCGGGGGGGCAAGATACGCAGTATTTT.

This clonotype was seen a few times. The CDR3 spells CASSQDLQGLAGAGEQYF. CDR3 DNA sequence: TGCGCCAGCAGCCAAGATCTACAGGGACTAGCGGGAGCGGGGGAGCAGTACTTC. J is TRBJ2-7 and V is TRBV4-3, with TRBD2 matching over 14 bases. Trimming at V came to 0 bases and at J to 7 bases, leaving 11 bases not matched to a gene. CDR3 length: 18 residues. Germline V lookup: CDR1 LGHNA, CDR2 YSLEER.

The chain uses TRBV4-1 and TRBJ2-7; D gene unclear. This CDR3 has 12 amino acids. Germline V lookup: CDR1 MGHRA, CDR2 YSYEKL. V lost 0 bases, J lost 3 bases, and 3 bases lay in between. CDR3 DNA sequence: TGCGCCAGCAGCCAAGATCTCTACGAGCAGTACTTC. This sequence encodes CASSQDLYEQYF.

This clonotype was counted many times. The V call is TRBV25-1, the J call TRBJ2-5, with 12 bases that match TRBD2. Germline assignment: CDR1 MGHDK and CDR2 SYGVNS. V was clipped by 3 bases and J by 5 bases; unmatched bases: 10. The CDR3 has 17 residues. The CDR3 here is CASSDLLAGGGRETQYF. The CDR3 bases are TGTGCCAGCAGTGATCTACTAGCGGGAGGTGGGAGGGAGACCCAGTACTTC.

This clonotype has a handful of counts. This chain connects TRBV6-1 to TRBJ2-5; D ambiguous. V dropped 9 bases and J dropped 7 bases, with 12 bases sitting between them. Germline CDR1 and CDR2: MNHNS and SASEGT. The CDR3 runs to 11 residues. This chain's CDR3 is CASHQFGTQYF. The CDR3 DNA sequence: TGTGCCAGTCATCAATTCGGGACCCAGTACTTC.

This clonotype was counted a few times. This chain uses TRBV27 with TRBJ2-7; D call uncertain. Per germline, CDR1 MNHEY and CDR2 SMNVEV (reference sequence). The CDR3 contains 13 residues. Between the trimmed V and J ends, which lost 0 bases and 7 bases, there was a span of 10 bases. CDR3 amino acids: CASSLSGPGEQYF. The CDR3 nucleotides read TGTGCCAGCAGTTTATCCGGACCGGGTGAGCAGTACTTC.

This clonotype showed up many times. The rearrangement joins TRBV29-1 to TRBJ2-1, with D perhaps TRBD1 (6 bases). V lost 1 base and J 6 bases, leaving 13 bases between the germline ends. In germline, CDR1 is SQVTM, CDR2 ANQGSEA. The CDR3 consists of 14 residues. For the CDR3, the DNA is TGCAGCGTTGAAGGGGGGCCAGCCTCCAATGAGCAGTTCTTC. Encoded protein: CSVEGGPASNEQFF.

This clonotype appeared a few times. The V and J genes are TRBV4-2 and TRBJ2-5; 10 bases line up with TRBD1. This CDR3 has 16 amino acids. With V trimmed by 2 bases and J by 5 bases, 8 bases remained unmatched. Germline V gives CDR1 LGHNA, CDR2 YNFKEQ. This chain's CDR3 is CASSQPWTGGDETQYF. CDR3 nucleotides: TGTGCCAGCAGCCAACCCTGGACAGGGGGAGATGAGACCCAGTACTTC.

The rearrangement joins TRBV19 to TRBJ2-3, with D uncertain. V was shortened by 0 bases and J by 8 bases, with 15 bases between the two germline ends. Germline CDR1 LNHDA, CDR2 SQIVND (reference sequence). The CDR3 has 15 amino acids. CDR3 in amino acids: CASSIDTGPAVTQYF. The CDR3 DNA reads as TGTGCCAGTAGTATAGATACCGGTCCCGCAGTTACGCAGTATTTT.

This clonotype has just one count. A much larger clone differs by one base, so this may be a read error. Here the CDR3 reads CGARPGQGFEETQYF. The CDR3 DNA follows: TGCGGTGCTAGACCGGGACAGGGTTTTGAAGAGACCCAGTACTTC. The rearrangement uses TRBV20-1 and TRBJ2-5; 9 nucleotides line up with TRBD1. The V gene's germline CDR1 is DFQATT and CDR2 SNEGSKA (reference sequence). This CDR3 region has 15 residues.

The J gene is TRBJ2-7, the V gene TRBV7-2; perhaps TRBD2 as D (6 bases). CDR3 length: 17 amino acids. Germline V gene lookup returns CDR1 SGHTA and CDR2 FQGNSA. V gave up 3 bases and J gave up 0 bases, with 18 bases separating them. CDR3 amino acids: CASSFRGSHASSYEQYF. The CDR3 DNA reads as TGTGCCAGCAGCTTCCGGGGGTCCCATGCAAGCTCCTACGAGCAGTACTTC.

The gene calls are TRBV20-1 and TRBJ1-5; a possible D gene is TRBD1 (5 bases). CDR1 and CDR2 from the germline V gene are DFQATT and SNEGSKA (reference sequence). V gave up 1 base and J gave up 11 bases, with 12 bases separating them. The CDR3 spans 12 residues. The CDR3 spells CSARGDLSAQHF. In DNA, the CDR3 is TGCAGTGCTAGAGGGGACCTTTCAGCCCAGCATTTT.

This rearrangement joins TRBV5-1 to TRBJ2-3; the D gene is possibly TRBD2 (5 bases). V shed 2 bases and J shed 0 bases, with 13 bases lying between them. CDR1 SGHRS and CDR2 YFSETQ come from the germline V gene. The CDR3 spans 16 residues. Here the CDR3 reads CASSFPRDTSTDTQYF. DNA for the CDR3: TGCGCCAGCAGCTTCCCCCGGGATACAAGCACAGATACGCAGTATTTT.

The V gene is TRBV7-3, the J gene TRBJ2-1; D is possibly TRBD2 (6 bases). In germline, CDR1 is SGHTA, CDR2 FQGTGA. V lost 5 bases to trimming and J lost 6 bases, with 20 bases between them. The CDR3 is 16 amino acids. This chain's CDR3 is CASSQLGGGIGNEQFF. The DNA for the CDR3 is TGTGCCAGCAGCCAACTTGGTGGCGGGATAGGCAATGAGCAGTTCTTC.

This clonotype was seen more than once but under ten times. The chain employs TRBV4-2 and TRBJ2-1; D is tentatively TRBD1 or TRBD2 (6 bases each). From germline, CDR1 is LGHNA and CDR2 YNFKEQ. The CDR3 sequence is 16 residues long. V was pared by 0 bases and J by 4 bases, with 13 bases between. The CDR3 loop reads CASSQDEGGLYNEQFF. Here the CDR3 DNA reads TGTGCCAGCAGCCAAGATGAAGGGGGGCTGTACAATGAGCAGTTCTTC.

The V gene is TRBV20-1, the J gene TRBJ1-5, with D uncertain. CDR3 length: 12 amino acids. Trimming pared 5 bases from V and 4 bases from J, leaving 9 bases between. Germline values: CDR1 DFQATT, CDR2 SNEGSKA (reference sequence). CDR3 coding DNA: TGCAGTGCTTCCACCCGGAATCAGCCCCAGCATTTT. Residues: CSASTRNQPQHF.

The V gene is TRBV6-1, the J gene TRBJ2-2; D remains ambiguous. Germline V gene lookup returns CDR1 MNHNS and CDR2 SASEGT. The CDR3 consists of 14 residues. Trimming took off 4 bases at V and 7 bases at J, with 13 bases between the two ends. This CDR3 is CASSALREIGELFF. The CDR3 DNA is TGTGCCAGCAGTGCCCTTCGCGAGATCGGGGAGCTGTTTTTT.

This chain's CDR3 is CASSPGPYTQYF. The CDR3 DNA reads TGTGCCAGCAGCCCAGGACCTTATACGCAGTATTTT. This sequence joins TRBV11-2 and TRBJ2-3; D remains ambiguous. The V end was cut by 5 bases, the J end by 7 bases, with 10 bases between. The CDR3 consists of 12 residues. Germline lookup yields CDR1 SGHAT and CDR2 FQNNGV.